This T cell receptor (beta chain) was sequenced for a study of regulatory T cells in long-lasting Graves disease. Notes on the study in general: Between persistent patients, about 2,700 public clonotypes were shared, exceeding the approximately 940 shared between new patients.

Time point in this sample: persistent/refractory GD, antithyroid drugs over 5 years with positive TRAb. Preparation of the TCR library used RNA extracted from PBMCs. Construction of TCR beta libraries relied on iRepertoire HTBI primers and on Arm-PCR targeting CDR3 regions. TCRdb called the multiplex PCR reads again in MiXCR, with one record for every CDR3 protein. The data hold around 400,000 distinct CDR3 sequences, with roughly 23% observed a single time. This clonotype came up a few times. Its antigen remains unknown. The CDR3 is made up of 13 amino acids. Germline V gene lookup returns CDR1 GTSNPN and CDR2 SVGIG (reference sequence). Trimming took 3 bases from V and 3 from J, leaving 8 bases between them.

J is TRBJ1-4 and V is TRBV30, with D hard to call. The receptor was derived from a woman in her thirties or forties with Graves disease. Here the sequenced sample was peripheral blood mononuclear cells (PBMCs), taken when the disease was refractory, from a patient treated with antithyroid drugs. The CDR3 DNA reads TGTGCCTGGAGATGGGGTTCTAATGAAAAACTGTTTTTT. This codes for CAWRWGSNEKLFF.